Presented here are 23 T cell receptor beta chains from one specimen sequenced in a study of T cell repertoires in ileal Crohn's disease (dated by TCRdb to about 2019). Interpreted using the paper, the time point label stands for: neoterminal ileum biopsy at postoperative endoscopy, about 6 months after surgery. Library method: the immunoSEQ multiplex PCR assay. In its TCRdb copy, this immuneACCESS table keeps in-frame sequences only and misses some clones. Where compared with another copy, unresolved V genes explain less than half of these, and the others have no known cause. In this sample the table shows roughly 7,400 clones, 60% to 80% of which occur a single time. The ten largest make up roughly 7.3% of the sample. The source material was ileal tissue. The receptors here all came from an adult with Crohn's disease.

This chain links TRBV6-1 with TRBJ2-5; 7 bases agree with TRBD1. The CDR3 consists of 15 residues. Germline CDR1 is MNHNS and CDR2 is SASEGT. Losses at the gene ends were 5 bases for V and 4 bases for J; bases not matched to a gene: 10. In DNA, the CDR3 is TGTGCCAGCAGTCAGCGACAGGGTATACGAGAGACCCAGTACTTC. Translating it yields CASSQRQGIRETQYF.

The chain has TRBV6-1 and TRBJ1-3; a weak D match, TRBD1 (5 bases). In germline, CDR1 is MNHNS, CDR2 SASEGT. The CDR3 is 15 residues long. The germline V and J ends were trimmed by 6 bases and 0 bases, with 12 bases remaining between them. CDR3 DNA: TGTGCCAGCAGAGCCCAGGGCTACTCTGGAAACACCATATATTTT. This sequence encodes CASRAQGYSGNTIYF.

DNA for the CDR3: TGTGCCAGCAGCTTAGAGGGTTCGGCGGGGGGGCCTCGGGAGCAGTTCTTC. It yields the protein CASSLEGSAGGPREQFF. The V gene is TRBV7-2, the J gene TRBJ2-1, with TRBD2 identical over 9 bases. V was pared by 1 base and J by 10 bases, with 14 bases of the junction left unmatched. Germline V gene data show CDR1 as SGHTA and CDR2 as FQGNSA. The length of the CDR3 is 17 residues.

V and J are TRBV5-1 and TRBJ1-2, with 7 bases matching TRBD1. This CDR3 contains 16 residues. The ends lost 3 bases at V and 5 bases at J; junction bases unmatched: 13. Germline assignment: CDR1 SGHRS and CDR2 YFSETQ. CDR3 in DNA: TGCGCCAGCAGCTCGAGAGGGGGCCGAGGGAGTTATGGCTACACCTTC. It codes for CASSSRGGRGSYGYTF.

The rearrangement joins TRBV5-6 to TRBJ2-4, with a possible D match to TRBD1 (5 bases). The germline CDR1 and CDR2 sequences are SGHDT and YYEEEE. Deletions cut 3 bases from V and 4 bases from J, with 17 bases between. This CDR3 is built from 16 residues. Here the CDR3 reads CASSSFRVDSKNIQYF. The CDR3 coding sequence is TGTGCCAGCAGCTCGTTCCGCGTAGACAGTAAAAACATTCAGTACTTC.

The gene calls are TRBV30 and TRBJ1-5, with unresolved D. The germline V and J ends were trimmed by 5 bases and 0 bases, with 17 bases remaining between them. The CDR3 runs 16 residues. Germline assignment: CDR1 GTSNPN and CDR2 SVGIG (reference sequence). The CDR3 nucleotides are TGTGCCTGGTCGCTCACTCGAACCGGTAGCAATCAGCCCCAGCATTTT. Its translation is CAWSLTRTGSNQPQHF. Variable domain in full (rest from reference TRBV30 and TRBJ1-5): SQTIHQWPATLVQPVGSPLSLECTVEGTSNPNLYWYRQAAGRGLQLLFYSVGIGQISSEVPQNLSASRPQDRQFILSSKKLLLSDSGFYLCAWSLTRTGSNQPQHFGDGTRLSIL.

The chain combines TRBV9 with TRBJ1-2; D gene uncertain. V gave up 7 bases and J gave up 6 bases, with 22 bases separating them. This CDR3 region has 15 residues. Germline V gene data show CDR1 as SGDLS and CDR2 as YYNGEE. The DNA for the CDR3 is TGTGCCAGCGGACGAACGGGGTGGGCAGGACATGGCTACACCTTC. Translated: CASGRTGWAGHGYTF.

CDR3 sequence reads: CASSPQRNYEQYF. The CDR3 DNA follows: TGTGCCAGCAGTCCCCAGAGGAATTACGAGCAGTACTTC. V and J are TRBV27 and TRBJ2-7; D ambiguous. Germline assignment: CDR1 MNHEY and CDR2 SMNVEV (reference sequence). V was cut by 5 bases and J by 4 bases, with 12 bases left in between. This CDR3 region has 13 residues.

J is TRBJ2-2 and V is TRBV4-1, with 7 bases aligning to TRBD2. The CDR3 sequence is 17 residues long. V was pared by 0 bases and J by 1 base, with 5 bases of the junction left unmatched. From germline, CDR1 is MGHRA and CDR2 YSYEKL. The CDR3 region is CASSQERAGVNTGELFF. The CDR3 DNA sequence: TGCGCCAGCAGCCAAGAACGGGCGGGGGTGAACACCGGGGAGCTGTTTTTT.

This chain uses TRBV6-1 with TRBJ2-1, with 11 bases fitting TRBD1. J gave up 8 bases and V 7 bases, and 7 bases lay outside the gene matches. Germline V gene data show CDR1 as MNHNS and CDR2 as SASEGT. The CDR3 extends over 14 amino acids. The CDR3 sequence: CASKQGQGADEQFF. CDR3 nucleotides: TGTGCCAGCAAGCAAGGACAGGGGGCTGATGAGCAGTTCTTC.

The J gene is TRBJ2-5, the V gene TRBV7-3, with D possibly TRBD1 on 6 matching bases. This CDR3 comprises 13 residues. The ends were cut back, 3 bases at V and 4 bases at J, with 9 bases in the middle. Germline CDR1 SGHTA, CDR2 FQGTGA. CDR3 amino acids: CASSLGRGETQYF. The CDR3 nucleotides read TGTGCCAGCAGCTTGGGCAGGGGAGAGACCCAGTACTTC.

V and J are TRBV11-1 and TRBJ2-4; tentative D call: TRBD2 (6 bases). Trimming shortened V by 0 bases and J by 9 bases, and 18 bases separated the two germline ends. Germline V gene data show CDR1 as SGHAT and CDR2 as FQDESV (reference sequence). The CDR3 loop spans 16 amino acids. The CDR3 bases are TGTGCCAGCAGCTTAGCGGGGAGTAGAGCCGGGGGCATTCAGTACTTC. Its protein product is CASSLAGSRAGGIQYF.

The chain recombines TRBV7-9 with TRBJ1-3, with D perhaps matching TRBD1 (6 bases). Trimming removed 4 bases at V and 1 base at J, with 17 bases between. CDR1 and CDR2 from the germline V gene are SEHNR and FQNEAQ (reference sequence). This CDR3 region has 17 residues. The CDR3 DNA reads TGTGCCAGCAGCTCAACCGGGCTCCAGGGGTCTGGAAACACCATATATTTT. It encodes CASSSTGLQGSGNTIYF. The whole variable domain, filled in from reference TRBV7-9 and TRBJ1-3, reads DTGVSQNPRHKITKRGQNVTFRCDPISEHNRLYWYRQTLGQGPEFLTYFQNEAQLEKSRLLSDRFSAERPKGSFSTLEIQRTEQGDSAMYLCASSSTGLQGSGNTIYFGEGSWLTVV.

The chain is built from TRBV2 and TRBJ2-1; possible D gene TRBD1, 7 bases. Germline CDR1 is SNHLY and CDR2 is FYNNEI. V was shortened by 7 bases and J by 7 bases, with 17 bases between the two germline ends. This CDR3 spans 14 amino acids. This CDR3 is CASTLGQGGNEQFF. The CDR3 DNA is TGTGCCAGCACCTTGGGCCAGGGGGGTAATGAGCAGTTCTTC.

This clone was observed a handful of times. This chain links TRBV29-1 with TRBJ1-1; D remains ambiguous. Between the trimmed V and J ends, which lost 7 bases and 2 bases, there was a span of 14 bases. The CDR3 has 13 residues. Germline V gives CDR1 SQVTM, CDR2 ANQGSEA. The CDR3 spells CSATKSGNTEAFF. The CDR3 DNA sequence: TGCAGCGCTACCAAGTCGGGAAACACTGAAGCTTTCTTT.

The rearrangement joins TRBV5-6 to TRBJ1-6, with TRBD1 identical over 7 bases. The CDR3 loop spans 15 amino acids. V dropped 1 base and J dropped 9; count of bases not matched to a gene: 7. CDR1 is SGHDT and CDR2 is YYEEEE in the germline V gene. In DNA, the CDR3 is TGTGCCAGCAGCTTGAATGGCAGGGGGATTTCACCCCTCCACTTT. This sequence encodes CASSLNGRGISPLHF.

The chain has TRBV6-1 and TRBJ2-2; D is perhaps TRBD2 (6 bases). The V end was cut by 2 bases, the J end by 6 bases, with 13 bases between. CDR3 size: 15 residues. Germline CDR1 MNHNS, CDR2 SASEGT. CDR3 residues: CASSEKTGVPGELFF. The CDR3 region has the DNA TGTGCCAGCAGTGAAAAAACGGGGGTTCCCGGGGAGCTGTTTTTT.

The J gene is TRBJ1-1, the V gene TRBV7-9; 7 nucleotides line up with TRBD1. This CDR3 is built from 13 residues. Germline CDR1 reads SEHNR; CDR2 reads FQNEAQ (reference sequence). After removal of 2 bases from V and 5 bases from J, the junction contained 2 bases not matched to a gene. CDR3 coding DNA: TGTGCCAGCAGCTTACAGGGGGATACTGAAGCTTTCTTT. This encodes CASSLQGDTEAFF.

This clone came up a few times. V is TRBV4-1 and J is TRBJ1-1; perhaps TRBD1 as D (6 bases). Trimming removed 5 bases from V and 0 bases from J, with 13 bases in between. CDR3 length: 15 amino acids. Germline loops: CDR1 MGHRA, CDR2 YSYEKL. CDR3 coding DNA: TGCGCCAGCAGCTATGAACGGACAGTGAACACTGAAGCTTTCTTT. It codes for CASSYERTVNTEAFF.

The chain employs TRBV11-3 and TRBJ2-7, with TRBD2 as a possible D gene (6 bases). This CDR3 region has 14 residues. Germline V gene lookup returns CDR1 SGHNT and CDR2 YENEEA. Trimming removed 7 bases at V and 4 bases at J, with 17 bases between. As DNA, the CDR3 is TGTGCCAGCACCTCGAGGCAGGGACTTTACGAGCAGTACTTC. Translating gives CASTSRQGLYEQYF. Complete variable domain (other parts from reference TRBV11-3 and TRBJ2-7): EAGVVQSPRYKIIEKKQPVAFWCNPISGHNTLYWYLQNLGQGPELLIRYENEEAVDDSQLPKDRFSAERLKGVDSTLKIQPAELGDSAVYLCASTSRQGLYEQYFGPGTRLTVT.

The V call is TRBV7-9, the J call TRBJ2-7; unclear D gene. CDR1 and CDR2 from the germline V gene are SEHNR and FQNEAQ (reference sequence). Trimming took 5 bases from V and 4 from J, leaving 9 bases between them. This CDR3 is 12 amino acids long. CDR3 bases: TGTGCCAGCAGCCTGAACGGTTACGAGCAGTACTTC. It is translated as CASSLNGYEQYF. Full variable domain (rest looked up from reference TRBV7-9 and TRBJ2-7): DTGVSQNPRHKITKRGQNVTFRCDPISEHNRLYWYRQTLGQGPEFLTYFQNEAQLEKSRLLSDRFSAERPKGSFSTLEIQRTEQGDSAMYLCASSLNGYEQYFGPGTRLTVT.

The chain recombines TRBV6-6 with TRBJ1-5; 7 positions agree with TRBD1. Germline lookup yields CDR1 MNHNY and CDR2 SVGAGI (reference sequence). This CDR3 has 15 amino acids. The V and J ends lost 5 bases and 1 base, in that order; junction bases with no gene match: 5. The CDR3 sequence is CASSLQGQSNQPQHF. CDR3 sequence (DNA): TGTGCCAGCAGTCTACAGGGACAGAGCAATCAGCCCCAGCATTTT.

Only a few counts were recorded for this clone. The chain links TRBV9 to TRBJ1-5; 7 nucleotides agree with TRBD1. The CDR3 consists of 14 residues. The germline CDR1 and CDR2 sequences are SGDLS and YYNGEE. V trimming: 1 base; J trimming: 9 bases; junction bases outside the gene matches: 7. The CDR3 spells CASSVTQGGGPQHF. The CDR3 DNA follows: TGTGCCAGCAGCGTAACCCAGGGGGGAGGGCCCCAGCATTTT.